The subject of this entry is one TCR beta chain. The antigen is not known. This sample stems from a study of cytotoxic CD8 clonotypes in ibrutinib-treated CLL. Across the whole study: Samples yielded averages of 200,000 to 300,000 productive templates and roughly 91,000 productive rearrangements.

Frozen-stored PBMCs produced roughly 2 micrograms of genomic DNA for TCR beta libraries. Here immunoSEQ multiplex PCR was the method, and the copy in TCRdb shows in-frame clones only, minus some. The data hold tens of thousands of clones, with around 81% observed a single time. Study findings and constraints: The times at which samples were taken varied between sustained-remission and progressing patients. Against age-matched healthy donors, baseline clonality ran higher and tracked circulating CD8+ T-cell counts.

Germline-derived CDR1 and CDR2 are SGHKS and YYEKEE (reference sequence). The V and J ends lost 5 bases and 12 bases respectively, with 15 bases between them. CDR3 length: 12 amino acids. The chain uses TRBV5-5 and TRBJ2-1; perhaps TRBD1 as D (6 bases). The receptor was isolated from a human donor with chronic lymphocytic leukemia. The sample in question was PBMCs, obtained at disease progression, from a patient treated with ibrutinib. The CDR3 loop reads CASSAPMGAQFF. For the CDR3, the DNA is TGTGCCAGCAGTGCCCCTATGGGGGCGCAGTTCTTC.